The rows below give T cell receptor beta chains drawn from one sample of a study of technical replicates of blood from a few donors. The assay was immunoSEQ multiplex PCR, and TCRdb's table has in-frame clones only and misses some. The sample gives about 62,000 clones, 80% to 90% of which show up once; about 5.2% is in the top ten. What was sequenced was PBMCs. The receptors derive from a human donor in good health. Some clones in this sample may be carry-over from other donors' samples. Each CDR3 is given with its conserved first and last residue. The D gene is left open where the match is weak. The size entry is marked missing in some rows and otherwise reads once, few, many or a size class.

clone size	J gene	D gene	V gene	CDR3 DNA	CDR3 protein
-	TRBJ2-7	TRBD2	TRBV7-2	TGTGCCAGCAGCTTATCTATCAGACTAGCGGGAGTAACCGAGCAGTACTTC	CASSLSIRLAGVTEQYF
-	TRBJ2-7	TRBD1	TRBV7-2	TGTGCCAGCAGCCCCCGGGACAGCTCCTACGAGCAGTACTTC	CASSPRDSSYEQYF
-	TRBJ1-3	-	TRBV19	TGTGCCAGTTTAGAATACTCTGGAAACACCATATATTTT	CASLEYSGNTIYF
-	TRBJ1-2	-	TRBV10-3	TGTGCCATCAGTGGACATCTTGACTACACCTTC	CAISGHLDYTF
-	TRBJ1-3	-	TRBV29-1	TGCAGCGTTGATCTGGGGAGCTCTGGAAACACCATATATTTT	CSVDLGSSGNTIYF
-	TRBJ2-7	TRBD1	TRBV10-3	TGTGCCATCAGTGACAGGTGGTTGGCAGGGGGCTCCGAGCAGTACTTC	CAISDRWLAGGSEQYF
-	TRBJ2-7	TRBD1	TRBV27	TGTGCCACCTACGTTGTGGACAGGGGAGAAGAGCAGTACTTC	CATYVVDRGEEQYF
-	TRBJ2-1	TRBD2	TRBV19	TGTGCCAGTAGTAGGGGGACTATCCCCTACAATGAGCAGTTCTTC	CASSRGTIPYNEQFF
-	TRBJ2-3	-	TRBV9	-	CASSVGEGSAEYF
once	TRBJ1-1	-	TRBV19	TGTGCCAGTAGTATTGGAGGTGGCACTGAAGCTTTCTTT	CASSIGGGTEAFF
-	TRBJ2-3	-	TRBV27	TGTGCCAGCAGTTTATCCGATGGCGATACGCAGTATTTT	CASSLSDGDTQYF
-	TRBJ2-7	TRBD2	TRBV7-3	TGTGCCAGCAGCTTGGCGGGGGGCTCTCTGATCTACGAGCAGTACTTC	CASSLAGGSLIYEQYF
-	TRBJ2-1	TRBD2	TRBV7-2	TGTGCCAGCAGCCCGACTAGCGGCTACAATGAGCAGTTCTTC	CASSPTSGYNEQFF
-	TRBJ2-5	-	TRBV4-1	TGCGCCAGCAGCCGACAGACCGGGTCCTACGAGACCCAGTACTTC	CASSRQTGSYETQYF
-	TRBJ2-7	-	TRBV7-9	TGTGCCAGCAGCTTATTCTCGCAGGGGACCAACGAGCAGTACTTC	CASSLFSQGTNEQYF
-	TRBJ2-5	-	TRBV5-5	TGTGCCAGCAGCTTGGACAGGGCTGAGACCCAGTACTTC	CASSLDRAETQYF